This paragraph reports one T cell receptor (beta chain). Its target is not known. Germline CDR1 SGHAT, CDR2 FQNNGV. Trimming stripped 2 bases from V and 5 bases from J, with 18 bases between. The CDR3 has 17 residues. Assay execution proceeded at the deep level. The method was immunoSEQ multiplex PCR; TCRdb's version includes in-frame clones alone and lacks a portion of them. The sample shows 2 million to 3 million clones, over 85% of them seen only once. The entry originates in a study of shared clonotypes between healthy human individuals. At the level of the study: Per donor, three plates held CD4 naive cells, three held CD4 memory, two held CD8 naive and one held CD8 memory.

General study results and limits: Sharing across several donors was seen in around 5.1% of naive CD4 clonotypes.

Donors, without exception, were Caucasian adults residing in Nashville, Tennessee. The sample taken for sequencing was naive CD4+ T cells from PBMCs. This sample's subset: CD45RA+ positively selected. The rearrangement uses TRBV11-2 and TRBJ1-4; D call uncertain. The receptor's source is a man between 18 and 35 years old in good health. Some clones in this sample may be carry-over from other donors' samples. This chain's CDR3 is CASSLSGPGRINEKLFF. The CDR3 nucleotides are TGTGCCAGCAGCTTAAGTGGGCCAGGAAGGATAAATGAAAAACTGTTTTTT.